This T cell receptor beta chain was captured by sequencing in a study of T cell responses to AZD1222 COVID-19 vaccine (dated by TCRdb to the early 2020s). With respect to the entire study: AZD1222 recipients with second doses at about 4 weeks or about 12 weeks were pooled, because spike-specific TCR depth and breadth did not differ between schedules. A total of about 250 trial participants underwent TCR sequencing, of whom under 220 had received two doses of AZD1222 and approximately 26 had received two doses of the MenACWY control vaccine. Trial participants were enrolled by age into 18-55, 56-69 and 70-plus year subgroups, with around 150, 28 and 57 TCR-sequenced participants respectively.

The CDR3 regions of human TCRbeta chains were analyzed by immunosequencing. In the paper's pipeline: Repertoire TCRs were matched against a reference library of SARS-CoV-2-specific TCRs generated with the MIRA antigen-specificity platform. Breadth was defined as the fraction of unique TCRs that were SARS-CoV-2-associated, and depth was defined as the fraction of total T cells that were SARS-CoV-2-associated. Using the MIRA data, each spike-specific TCR was assigned both to the spike region to which the TCR was reactive and to a CD4 or CD8 class. Log10-transformed breadth and depth values were compared by one-way ANOVA with Sidak's multiple comparisons tests. The table was pulled from immuneACCESS by TCRdb, which kept in-frame rearrangements only. Such tables lose some clones; where checked, under half of the loss comes from unresolved V genes, and the rest has no known cause. The DNA gave D and trimming, while V, J and clone size come from that table. This sample has over 100,000 clones in its table, and roughly 88% of those were observed once. Roughly a sixth of the sample belongs to the ten largest clones.

Per the publication, the time point label means: baseline before first vaccination. Vaccinee samples were obtained from the UK trials COV001 and COV002, which included a single-blind randomized controlled phase 2/3 trial of AZD1222 (ChAdOx1 nCoV-19) in healthy adults. Trial participant PBMC samples were collected at day 0 and day 28 after the second dose for TCRbeta chain sequencing. About this clone itself: The antigen it recognizes is unknown. Base-call qualities are not available, and no considerably larger clone is one nucleotide away.

What the study reported, not specific to this receptor: The vaccine-associated CD4 TCRs covered the entire spike protein, and the dominant responses fell in regions 160-218 and 743-854. Participants were mostly white British and included more females than males, and it was suggested by the authors that clonal diversity may have been underestimated. Only a handful of AZD1222 recipients were SARS-CoV-2 seropositive at baseline, limiting conclusions about previously exposed vaccinees. Reportedly, almost half of the unique spike-specific TCRs recognized epitopes lying outside the regions that are mutated in the B.1.351 and B.1.1.7 variants. Because no samples from the day 14 peak response were available, repertoires could be characterized only after the peak T cell response. The 56-69-year group was small, and its depth increase did not reach significance, likely because of low power. After two AZD1222 doses, both the breadth and the depth of spike-specific TCRs were significantly higher than at day 0 and than in MenACWY recipients.

This specimen was peripheral blood, taken on day 0 of AZD1222 vaccination. The clonotype comes from an adult in good health.

The DNA sequence is as follows: TGTGCAAGTCGTTTCAGACGGGGGATGGCACCCCTCCACTTT. It translates as CASRFRRGMAPLHF. The sequence is built from TRBV12-2 and TRBJ1-6. TRBV12-2 is described as a pseudogene. There are 14 amino acids in the CDR3, from cysteine to phenylalanine inclusive. Only the CDR3 region is kept as DNA, spanning 42 bases read in frame from base 1.